A selection of T cell receptor beta chains follows, all from one sample in a study of T cell responses to AZD1222 COVID-19 vaccine. TCRdb's copy holds only in-frame clones and misses some; the assay was immunoSEQ multiplex PCR. The sample has 110,000 to 150,000 clones, 93% seen once. Sequenced material: peripheral blood, taken on day 0 of AZD1222 vaccination. These receptor sequences come from an adult in good health. Both conserved end residues are part of each CDR3. D genes are given only for firm matches. The size field is filled for only some rows; it gives once, few, many or a size class.

NA	TRBJ1-3	NA	TRBV4-1	CASSPDEGSAGNTIYF	TGCGCCAGCAGCCCGGATGAAGGTTCAGCTGGAAACACCATATATTTT
NA	TRBJ2-1	NA	TRBV19	CASTYGASLVKVEQFF	TGTGCCAGTACCTATGGGGCTTCCTTGGTGAAGGTGGAGCAGTTCTTC
NA	TRBJ2-3	few	TRBV19	CASSIGERGTDTQYF	TGTGCCAGTAGTATAGGGGAGCGGGGCACAGATACGCAGTATTTT
NA	TRBJ2-1	NA	TRBV7-3	CASSPISGGNEQFF	TGTGCCAGCAGCCCTATTTCAGGGGGGAATGAGCAGTTCTTC
NA	TRBJ2-7	NA	TRBV6-6	CASSAGEGEQYF	TGTGCCAGCAGTGCAGGTGAGGGCGAGCAGTACTTC
NA	TRBJ1-1	few	TRBV7-9	CASSLVAGMNTEAFF	TGTGCCAGCAGCTTAGTTGCGGGAATGAACACTGAAGCTTTCTTT
NA	TRBJ2-1	few	TRBV6-2/TRBV6-3	CASSYRTGNNEQFF	TGTGCCAGCAGTTATAGGACTGGGAACAATGAGCAGTTCTTC
NA	TRBJ2-5	NA	TRBV9	CASSVVGRGETQYF	TGTGCCAGCAGCGTAGTCGGGAGAGGAGAGACCCAGTACTTC
NA	TRBJ1-6	NA	TRBV19	CASSLSGGNSPLHF	TGTGCCAGTAGTCTAAGTGGGGGGAATTCACCCCTCCACTTT
TRBD2	TRBJ2-2	NA	TRBV24-1	CATSDLAGTTGELFF	TGTGCCACCAGTGATTTAGCGGGAACCACCGGGGAGCTGTTTTTT
NA	TRBJ2-1	once	TRBV28	CASIQLEGSYNEQFF	TGTGCCAGCATCCAGCTTGAGGGCTCCTACAATGAGCAGTTCTTC
TRBD2	TRBJ2-3	NA	TRBV29-1	CSVWPGTSGISTDTQYF	TGCAGCGTTTGGCCCGGGACTAGCGGGATAAGCACAGATACGCAGTATTTT
NA	TRBJ1-1	once	TRBV6-5	CASNPTSNTEAFF	TGTGCCAGCAACCCCACTTCGAACACTGAAGCTTTCTTT
NA	TRBJ2-7	NA	TRBV30	CAYKSTYEQYF	TGTGCCTACAAATCCACCTACGAGCAGTACTTC
NA	TRBJ1-3	NA	TRBV19	CASSITHQPTSGNTIYF	TGTGCCAGTAGTATAACCCACCAGCCGACCTCTGGAAACACCATATATTTT
TRBD1	TRBJ1-2	NA	TRBV10-3	CAISEPGQGFSGYTF	TGTGCCATCAGTGAGCCGGGACAGGGGTTCAGTGGCTACACCTTC
NA	TRBJ2-1	NA	TRBV6-5	CASSQPTTTGEQFF	TGTGCCAGCAGCCAACCTACTACCACGGGGGAGCAGTTCTTC
NA	TRBJ1-3	NA	TRBV30	CAWSVGWSFSGNTIYF	TGTGCCTGGAGTGTAGGGTGGTCATTCTCTGGAAACACCATATATTTT
TRBD2	TRBJ2-7	NA	TRBV28	CASRDTSGSLLEQYF	TGTGCCAGCAGGGATACTAGCGGGAGTCTCCTCGAGCAGTACTTC
NA	TRBJ2-1	NA	TRBV12-3/TRBV12-4	CASRVLVGNEQFF	TGTGCCAGCAGGGTCTTAGTGGGCAATGAGCAGTTCTTC